The 22 T cell receptor beta chains listed next were all sequenced from one sample in a study of beta chain features in type 1 diabetes. Since all of the isolated RNA was reverse transcribed, expressed TCRB transcripts were what got sequenced. Profiled with immunoSEQ multiplex PCR; TCRdb holds only in-frame clones, not every one. The table has roughly 120,000 clones, about 40% seen once. Sequencing was performed on stem cell memory CD4+ T cells from blood. All receptors come from a woman under 30 in good health.

The chain joins TRBV2 to TRBJ2-5; tentatively, D is TRBD1 (6 bases). V was shortened by 6 bases and J by 4 bases, with 15 bases between the two germline ends. Germline assignment: CDR1 SNHLY and CDR2 FYNNEI. The CDR3 length is 14 residues. The CDR3 is CASRKHREIETQYF. Here the CDR3 DNA reads TGTGCCAGCAGGAAGCACAGGGAGATAGAGACCCAGTACTTC.

The chain has TRBV5-6 and TRBJ2-7; TRBD1 agrees at 8 bases. Germline CDR1 is SGHDT and CDR2 is YYEEEE. CDR3 size: 14 residues. Germline trimming cut 3 bases from V and 3 bases from J; bases unmatched to any gene: 5. The CDR3 nucleotides read TGTGCCAGCAGCTCGGACAGGGCCGGCTACGAGCAGTACTTC. This codes for CASSSDRAGYEQYF.

This clone was counted between two and nine times. The rearrangement links TRBV7-2 to TRBJ2-1; TRBD2 matches 11 bases. The CDR3 is 19 amino acids. CDR1 is SGHTA, CDR2 FQGNSA, per germline. V dropped 4 bases and J dropped 0; count of bases not matched to a gene: 11. For the CDR3, the DNA is TGTGCCAGCAGCTCGGGACTAGCGGTGACCCTTGCCTCCTACAATGAGCAGTTCTTC. Protein sequence: CASSSGLAVTLASYNEQFF.

This clone was recorded at least ten times. The chain uses TRBV23-1 and TRBJ2-2; tentatively, D is TRBD2 (5 bases). TRBV23-1 is an ORF, and what it does is uncertain. Trimming took off 0 bases at V and 7 bases at J, with 15 bases between the two ends. CDR3 length equals 16 residues. CDR3 sequence (DNA): TGCGCCAGCAGTCAATCCCGGACGGGGAAGGTCGGGGAGCTGTTTTTT. Its protein product is CASSQSRTGKVGELFF.

This clone has a handful of counts. The rearrangement joins TRBV27 to TRBJ2-7; TRBD2 agrees at 10 bases. With V trimmed by 5 bases and J by 0 bases, 4 bases remained unmatched. From germline, CDR1 is MNHEY and CDR2 SMNVEV (reference sequence). CDR3 length: 15 amino acids. The CDR3: CASSGAGGGSYEQYF. In DNA, the CDR3 is TGTGCCAGCAGTGGAGCGGGAGGGGGCTCCTACGAGCAGTACTTC.

The chain has TRBV6-1 and TRBJ2-5; a weak D match, TRBD1 (6 bases). CDR1 and CDR2 from the germline V gene are MNHNS and SASEGT. The CDR3 is made up of 14 amino acids. The V end lost 6 bases, the J end lost 4 bases, and 15 bases lay between the germline ends. The CDR3 here is CASRVPTGLETQYF. The CDR3, as DNA: TGTGCCAGCAGGGTACCGACAGGACTAGAGACCCAGTACTTC.

The chain uses TRBV5-6 and TRBJ1-4; 9 nucleotides agree with TRBD1. The CDR3 length is 16 residues. V gave up 4 bases and J gave up 3 bases; unmatched junction bases: 7. Germline loops: CDR1 SGHDT, CDR2 YYEEEE. The chain's CDR3 is CASSPIQGASNEKLFF. The CDR3 coding sequence is TGTGCCAGCAGCCCAATACAGGGGGCATCTAATGAAAAACTGTTTTTT.

V and J are TRBV7-9 and TRBJ2-2; 9 positions agree with TRBD2. Germline V CDR1 and CDR2: SEHNR, FQNEAQ (reference sequence). The CDR3 runs to 16 residues. V was pared by 5 bases and J by 4 bases, with 8 bases of the junction left unmatched. Here the CDR3 reads CASSPRLAESTGELFF. DNA of the CDR3: TGTGCCAGCAGCCCAAGACTAGCGGAATCCACCGGGGAGCTGTTTTTT.

The V and J genes are TRBV7-3 and TRBJ1-1; D is possibly TRBD1 (6 bases). Germline CDR1 and CDR2: SGHTA and FQGTGA. The ends were cut back, 3 bases at V and 6 bases at J, with 17 bases in the middle. The CDR3 loop spans 15 amino acids. The CDR3 coding sequence is TGTGCCAGCAGCTTCCCAAAGGGGGTGGTCGCTGAAGCTTTCTTT. The encoded protein is CASSFPKGVVAEAFF.

The chain links TRBV27 to TRBJ2-5, with TRBD2 matching over 7 bases. The end of the DNA is better explained by TRBJ2-7, so the J call may be wrong. Germline CDR1 reads MNHEY; CDR2 reads SMNVEV (reference sequence). The CDR3 contains 14 residues. CDR3 sequence (DNA): TGTGCCAGCAGTTTGGCGCGGGACTACTACGAGCAGTACTTC. Amino acid sequence: CASSLARDYYEQYF.

The V and J genes are TRBV4-3 and TRBJ2-5; D may be TRBD1 (5 bases). The CDR3 loop spans 15 amino acids. Looked up from germline, CDR1 is LGHNA and CDR2 is YSLEER. V lost 0 bases and J lost 6, with 14 bases in between. In DNA form, the CDR3 reads TGCGCCAGCAGCCAAGATTCACAGGAGAGGAAGACCCAGTACTTC. Translating gives CASSQDSQERKTQYF.

This clone occurred once. This rearrangement joins TRBV12-5 to TRBJ2-2, with 7 bases aligning to TRBD2. Germline V CDR1 and CDR2: LGHNT, FRNRAP. Germline trimming cut 6 bases from V and 0 bases from J; bases unmatched to any gene: 7. The length of the CDR3 is 16 residues. CDR3 in amino acids: CASGSRAGPNTGELFF. CDR3 sequence (DNA): TGTGCTAGTGGATCTAGAGCGGGACCGAACACCGGGGAGCTGTTTTTT.

A few counts support this clone. The chain uses TRBV6-5 and TRBJ2-5; 8 bases agree with TRBD1. After removal of 2 bases from V and 2 bases from J, the junction contained 7 bases not matched to a gene. The CDR3 covers 16 residues. CDR1 and CDR2 (germline): MNHEY, SVGAGI. Here the CDR3 DNA reads TGTGCCAGCAGTTACCTGCGCAGGGGGCGTCAAGAGACCCAGTACTTC. This encodes CASSYLRRGRQETQYF.

The chain uses TRBV27 and TRBJ1-2; 9 bases line up with TRBD1. Germline-derived CDR1 and CDR2 are MNHEY and SMNVEV (reference sequence). The CDR3 is made up of 15 amino acids. After removal of 7 bases from V and 7 bases from J, the junction contained 13 bases not matched to a gene. CDR3 region: CASTNLGTGLLGYTF. The CDR3 nucleotides are TGTGCCAGCACCAACCTTGGGACAGGGTTGCTTGGCTACACCTTC.

This clone was detected a few times. The chain is built from TRBV5-1 and TRBJ2-7, with 13 positions matching TRBD2. Trimming took 0 bases from V and 11 from J; bases not matched to a gene: 11. The CDR3 is 16 residues long. Looked up from germline, CDR1 is SGHRS and CDR2 is YFSETQ. The CDR3 DNA follows: TGCGCCAGCAGCTTGGGACTAGCGGGAGGCCCCCGTGGGGAGTACTTC. It encodes CASSLGLAGGPRGEYF.

The chain is built from TRBV14 and TRBJ2-1; no clear D gene. CDR1 is SGHDN and CDR2 is FVKESK in the germline V gene. This CDR3 comprises 16 residues. V lost 3 bases, J lost 2 bases, and 14 bases lay in between. The CDR3 protein is CASSHRIWSPYNEQFF. CDR3 nucleotides: TGTGCCAGCAGCCATAGAATCTGGTCCCCCTACAATGAGCAGTTCTTC. Full variable domain (outside the CDR3, taken from reference TRBV14 and TRBJ2-1): EAGVTQFPSHSVIEKGQTVTLRCDPISGHDNLYWYRRVMGKEIKFLLHFVKESKQDESGMPNNRFLAERTGGTYSTLKVQPAELEDSGVYFCASSHRIWSPYNEQFFGPGTRLTVL.

V is TRBV30 and J is TRBJ2-1; D not certain. This CDR3 has 11 amino acids. V was cut by 0 bases and J by 15 bases, with 12 bases left in between. CDR1 and CDR2 from the germline V gene are GTSNPN and SVGIG (reference sequence). The CDR3, as DNA: TGTGCCTGGAGTGTAGATGGGCGTGTGTTCTTC. Its translation: CAWSVDGRVFF.

This rearrangement joins TRBV9 to TRBJ2-1; TRBD1 matches at 10 bases. The CDR3 extends over 15 amino acids. Germline assignment: CDR1 SGDLS and CDR2 YYNGEE. Trimming cost V 3 bases and J 7 bases; bases outside gene matches: 7. CDR3 nucleotide sequence: TGTGCCAGCAGCGCCGGGACAGGGGCGGGGAATGAGCAGTTCTTC. Protein: CASSAGTGAGNEQFF.

This rearrangement joins TRBV6-1 to TRBJ2-3, with 7 nucleotides matching TRBD2. J gave up 2 bases and V 6 bases, and 8 bases lay outside the gene matches. Germline CDR1 is MNHNS and CDR2 is SASEGT. The length of the CDR3 is 15 residues. CDR3 region: CASSRLAGATDTQYF. CDR3 coding DNA: TGTGCCAGCAGCCGACTAGCCGGAGCCACAGATACGCAGTATTTT.

The chain carries TRBV11-3 and TRBJ2-3; 8 bases align to TRBD2. Germline V gene lookup returns CDR1 SGHNT and CDR2 YENEEA. The ends lost 4 bases at V and 2 bases at J; junction bases unmatched: 11. The CDR3 runs 17 residues. The CDR3 DNA reads TGTGCCAGCAGCTCCGGACTAGCTCGTCGGACCACAGATACGCAGTATTTT. This sequence encodes CASSSGLARRTTDTQYF.

The chain combines TRBV4-2 with TRBJ1-1; no reliable D call. CDR3 length: 15 amino acids. Deletions cut 3 bases from V and 6 bases from J, with 17 bases between. The V gene's germline CDR1 is LGHNA and CDR2 YNFKEQ. CDR3: CASSQTRNGYSEAFF. The CDR3 bases are TGTGCCAGCAGCCAGACGAGGAACGGGTACTCTGAAGCTTTCTTT.

V and J are TRBV28 and TRBJ1-5; possible D gene TRBD1, 6 bases. CDR3 length: 15 amino acids. Germline lookup yields CDR1 MDHEN and CDR2 SYDVKM. Trimming pared 5 bases from V and 2 bases from J, leaving 13 bases between. The CDR3 sequence is CASSPQGRGNQPQHF. In nucleotides, the CDR3 is TGTGCCAGCAGTCCACAGGGCCGGGGCAATCAGCCCCAGCATTTT.